This TCR beta chain derives from a study of OX40 agonist ivuxolimab in advanced cancers. With respect to the entire study: Ivuxolimab, which targeted the costimulatory receptor OX40 (CD134), was an agonistic, fully human IgG2 monoclonal antibody. Three dose-escalation patients achieved partial responses, one with hepatocellular carcinoma and two with cutaneous melanoma. The purpose of peripheral TCRbeta sequencing was to test whether ivuxolimab changed TCR sequence diversity and led to clonal T-cell expansion. In the dose-escalation cohort, 65% to 85% of patients were male, and the mean age was around 65 years with a range of roughly 23 to 79. The monotherapy dose-escalation portion (N of about 47 patients) of the phase I ivuxolimab trial is reported in the paper. Of the approximately 54 patients in dose escalation, some 19 had hepatocellular carcinoma, approximately 15 had melanoma, 9 had renal cell carcinoma and 9 had head and neck cancer. Patients were allowed to have had prior anti-PD-1, anti-PD-L1 or anti-CTLA-4 therapy, and less than 45% of the dose-escalation patients had previously received checkpoint inhibitors. Intravenous ivuxolimab was administered to patients every 2 weeks at six dose levels: 0.01, 0.1, 0.3, 1.5, 3 and 10 mg/kg. What the study reported, not specific to this receptor: At doses of 0.1 to 3.0 mg/kg, clonal expansion of both CD4+ and CD8+ blood T cells was observed from baseline to week 6. Partial responders in the 0.1-3.0 mg/kg groups had among the lowest normalized peripheral clonal expansion, especially among CD8+ T cells. Antigen specificity was not determined for the clonally expanded peripheral T cells. Low levels of normalized T-cell clonal expansion were also seen in some patients who did not respond. After ivuxolimab, more expanded clones were found on average in CD8+ T cells than in CD4+ T cells.

Patients with a history of autoimmune disease or receiving systemic immunosuppression were excluded from the trial. Peripheral blood for TCR sequencing was collected from all dose cohorts at baseline, on cycle 4 day 1, and on cycle 7 day 1. The samples were taken from a phase I, first-in-human, multicenter, open-label dose-escalation trial of ivuxolimab. Adults with locally advanced or metastatic head and neck squamous cell, hepatocellular, melanoma or renal cell carcinoma were enrolled in the trial. Before TCR sequencing, CD4+ T cells and CD8+ T cells were sorted from peripheral blood as separate populations. CDR1 and CDR2 are drawn from the germline V gene (reference sequence): WNHNN, SYGVQD. A distance of 11 bases separates the germline ends of V and J, which lose 5 bases and 0 bases respectively. The CDR3 goes from the cysteine to the phenylalanine over 14 residues. The DNA shown is the 42-base CDR3, in frame from base 1.

Genomic DNA was extracted from sorted cells for sequencing of the TCRbeta CDR3 region. TCRbeta CDR3 regions were sequenced using the immunoSEQ Assay. TCRdb holds this immuneACCESS table with in-frame rearrangements only. Some clones are missing; in checked studies, unresolved V genes explain under half, and the rest has no known cause. Across this sample there are 50,000 to 65,000 clones, with approximately 90% seen only once. The top ten clonotypes cover about 9% of the sample. This clone was detected once. The antigen it binds to is not known. Per-base qualities were not stored, and no clone one base away is much larger.

This chain joins TRBV10-1 to TRBJ2-7; the D gene identity is not certain. The source is an adult with an advanced solid tumor such as melanoma, head and neck, liver or kidney cancer. The sequencing here drew on CD4+ or CD8+ T cells sorted from blood, taken in a trial of the OX40 agonist ivuxolimab. The CDR3 has the sequence CASSPNKHSYEQYF. The DNA reads TGCGCCAGCAGTCCAAACAAACACTCCTACGAGCAGTACTTC.